The sequence of this TCR beta chain was determined in a study of blood T cell repertoires in COVID-19. Study-wide context: Donors in the United States, Italy and Spain gave samples during acute or convalescent COVID-19.

All enrollees were about 18 to 89 years old and from 24 US areas. CDR1 is SGDLS and CDR2 is YYNGEE in the germline V gene. V dropped 2 bases and J dropped 11 bases, with 16 bases sitting between them. The CDR3 extends over 14 amino acids. In the original workflow: Quantification of nucleated cells was approximated via reference gene primer amplification. Here immunoSEQ multiplex PCR was the method, and the copy in TCRdb shows in-frame clones only, minus some. V, J and clone size reflect that table, while D and trimming were determined from the DNA. This table has 140,000 or so clones, about 90% appearing once.

This receptor was identified in a man aged 60 to 69 who had recovered from COVID-19. The chain recombines TRBV9 with TRBJ1-4; perhaps TRBD1 as D (5 bases). The source material was PBMCs or T cells enriched from blood (not recorded which). The CDR3 nucleotides are TGTGCCAGCAGCGTCGGTCCGCGCGGGGCGAAACTGTTTTTT. It translates to CASSVGPRGAKLFF.